This entry lists 15 T cell receptor beta chains sequenced from one sample in a study of primary melanoma T cells and metastatic recurrence. Assay: immunoSEQ multiplex PCR; the TCRdb copy retains only in-frame clones and omits some. The table shows several hundred clones, with under 80% occurring only once. Input material: melanoma tumor tissue. The receptor set was obtained from a human donor with melanoma.

This chain joins TRBV6-8 and TRBJ1-2; 11 bases match TRBD1. V shed 6 bases, J shed 4 bases, and the junction held 7 bases outside the gene matches. The germline gives CDR1 MNHGY, CDR2 SAAAGT. CDR3 length equals 15 residues. The CDR3 loop reads CASRDGQGAGYGYTF. As DNA, the CDR3 is TGTGCCAGCAGGGACGGACAGGGGGCGGGCTATGGCTACACCTTC.

This clone occurred once. The chain couples TRBV19 to TRBJ2-5; D tentatively reads TRBD1 or TRBD2 (5 bases each). The CDR3 runs to 14 residues. Germline assignment: CDR1 LNHDA and CDR2 SQIVND (reference sequence). The V and J ends lost 4 bases and 5 bases respectively, with 14 bases between them. The CDR3 is CASSTSGPGETQYF. In DNA form, the CDR3 reads TGTGCCAGTAGTACCTCGGGACCAGGCGAGACCCAGTACTTC. The full variable domain, in which reference TRBV19 and TRBJ2-5 provide the parts outside the CDR3, is DGGITQSPKYLFRKEGQNVTLSCEQNLNHDAMYWYRQDPGQGLRLIYYSQIVNDFQKGDIAEGYSVSREKKESFPLTVTSAQKNPTAFYLCASSTSGPGETQYFGPGTRLLVL.

The chain links TRBV19 to TRBJ2-1; D is perhaps TRBD2 (6 bases). CDR1 and CDR2 from the germline V gene are LNHDA and SQIVND (reference sequence). CDR3 length: 14 amino acids. Trimming took off 7 bases at V and 2 bases at J, with 12 bases between the two ends. This CDR3 reads CASKEGGTYNEQFF. The CDR3 bases are TGTGCCAGTAAAGAGGGCGGGACCTACAATGAGCAGTTCTTC.

The gene calls are TRBV28 and TRBJ1-6; TRBD1 might be the D (6 bases). Trimming took off 7 bases at V and 7 bases at J, with 20 bases between the two ends. The CDR3 runs 16 residues. From germline, CDR1 is MDHEN and CDR2 SYDVKM. In nucleotides, the CDR3 is TGTGCCAGCACCACCGTTGGGGGACACACAAATTCACCCCTCCACTTT. This translates into CASTTVGGHTNSPLHF.

The J gene is TRBJ1-5, the V gene TRBV11-3, with TRBD1 identical over 7 bases. Trimming at V came to 3 bases and at J to 4 bases, leaving 6 bases not matched to a gene. CDR3 length: 15 residues. Per germline, CDR1 SGHNT and CDR2 YENEEA. CDR3 bases: TGTGCCAGCAGCTTGGCTGGGACAGAGAATCAGCCCCAGCATTTT. It yields the protein CASSLAGTENQPQHF.

This chain's CDR3 is CASSEFSGGQETQYF. CDR3 DNA: TGTGCCAGCAGTGAATTTTCAGGGGGACAAGAGACCCAGTACTTC. The chain recombines TRBV9 with TRBJ2-5, with 7 bases aligning to TRBD1. The germline V gene has CDR1 SGDLS and CDR2 YYNGEE. The CDR3 has 15 amino acids. V lost 5 bases, J lost 2 bases, and 9 bases stayed unmatched.

By sample share, this clone is hyperexpanded (1% or more). The chain employs TRBV6-8 and TRBJ2-7; D possibly uses TRBD1 or TRBD2 (5 bases each). V was shortened by 7 bases and J by 1 base, with 14 bases between the two germline ends. The V gene's germline CDR1 is MNHGY and CDR2 SAAAGT. The CDR3 is 14 amino acids. The DNA for the CDR3 is TGTGCCAGCACCCGGGGCAGTCCGTCCTACGAGCAGTACTTC. This codes for CASTRGSPSYEQYF.

The count of this clone is one. The rearrangement joins TRBV14 to TRBJ2-5, with D possibly being TRBD2 (5 bases). Germline V gives CDR1 SGHDN, CDR2 FVKESK. The CDR3 totals 15 residues. V lost 1 base and J lost 7, with 16 bases in between. CDR3 sequence: CASSQAQPGLGTQYF. The DNA of the CDR3 is TGTGCCAGCAGCCAAGCTCAACCGGGATTGGGGACCCAGTACTTC.

The chain couples TRBV18 to TRBJ2-5, with TRBD2 matching 8 bases. This CDR3 spans 18 amino acids. CDR1 KGHSH and CDR2 LQKENI come from the germline V gene. V shed 1 base, J shed 7 bases, and the junction held 17 bases outside the gene matches. The CDR3 region is CASSPQASGSILPGTQYF. DNA for the CDR3: TGTGCCAGCTCACCACAGGCTAGCGGGTCCATACTCCCAGGGACCCAGTACTTC. The full variable domain, in which reference TRBV18 and TRBJ2-5 provide the parts outside the CDR3, is NAGVMQNPRHLVRRRGQEARLRCSPMKGHSHVYWYRQLPEEGLKFMVYLQKENIIDESGMPKERFSAEFPKEGPSILRIQQVVRGDSAAYFCASSPQASGSILPGTQYFGPGTRLLVL.

The chain's CDR3 is CASSLSDRNTEAFF. CDR3 bases: TGTGCCAGCTCCCTTTCGGACAGGAACACTGAAGCTTTCTTT. The chain has TRBV18 and TRBJ1-1, with D perhaps TRBD1 (6 bases). The ends were cut back, 6 bases at V and 1 base at J, with 12 bases in the middle. Germline V gene lookup returns CDR1 KGHSH and CDR2 LQKENI. The CDR3 runs to 14 residues.

The chain recombines TRBV7-1 with TRBJ2-7; perhaps TRBD1 as D (5 bases). TRBV7-1 has ORF status, its function being uncertain. CDR3 length: 13 amino acids. Trimming took off 4 bases at V and 0 bases at J, with 7 bases between the two ends. The CDR3 loop is CASSFQGSYEQYF. In nucleotides, the CDR3 is TGTGCCAGCAGCTTCCAGGGCTCCTACGAGCAGTACTTC.

The chain has TRBV30 and TRBJ1-1; TRBD1 might be the D (5 bases). Germline V gene sequence: CDR1 GTSNPN, CDR2 SVGIG (reference sequence). V was trimmed by 4 bases and J by 4 bases, leaving 16 bases between them. The CDR3 spans 14 residues. DNA for the CDR3: TGTGCCTGGACACCGGGGGTTGGGGGCACTGAAGCTTTCTTT. Its translation is CAWTPGVGGTEAFF.

The chain couples TRBV4-1 to TRBJ2-3, with D hard to call. This CDR3 contains 16 residues. Germline assignment: CDR1 MGHRA and CDR2 YSYEKL. Trimming took 4 bases from V and 5 from J, leaving 19 bases between them. This CDR3 is CASSPSRWREGDTQYF. CDR3 coding DNA: TGCGCCAGCAGCCCTAGTAGGTGGCGAGAAGGAGATACGCAGTATTTT.

The gene calls are TRBV19 and TRBJ1-2; D call uncertain. Trimming shortened V by 0 bases and J by 10 bases, and 24 bases separated the two germline ends. CDR3 length: 17 amino acids. Germline CDR1 and CDR2: LNHDA and SQIVND (reference sequence). Here the CDR3 reads CASSIEVPKDPLSDYTF. In DNA form, the CDR3 reads TGTGCCAGTAGTATAGAAGTCCCAAAAGATCCGCTCTCTGACTACACCTTC.

The table lists this clone with a few counts. The genes are TRBV23-1 and TRBJ1-1; a possible D gene is TRBD1 (5 bases). TRBV23-1 is placed among ORFs of uncertain function. CDR3 length equals 13 residues. V was shortened by 6 bases and J by 7 bases, with 15 bases between the two germline ends. Written as DNA, the CDR3 is TGCGCCAGCAGCTTGGCGACAGCGATTGAAGCTTTCTTT. It encodes CASSLATAIEAFF.